Listed here are 13 T cell receptor beta chains from one sample, sequenced in a study of T cell repertoires in cytomegalovirus infection. TCRdb passed the reads through MiXCR, listing each CDR3 protein once. The table lists 200,000 to 300,000 distinct CDR3 sequences, around 9% of them singletons. Specimen: PBMCs. The source is a human donor in good health (CMV status not recorded). Some clones in this sample may be carry-over from other donors' samples.

J is TRBJ2-3 and V is TRBV4-1, with 10 positions matching TRBD2. Trimming at V came to 0 bases and at J to 5 bases, leaving 11 bases not matched to a gene. CDR3 size: 18 residues. Germline loops: CDR1 MGHRA, CDR2 YSYEKL. CDR3 region: CASSQEPAGGPVVDTQYF. The CDR3 nucleotides are TGCGCCAGCAGCCAAGAACCAGCGGGGGGGCCAGTAGTAGATACGCAGTATTTT.

This clonotype showed up just a few times. The genes are TRBV25-1 and TRBJ1-4, with TRBD1 matching 9 bases. CDR1 and CDR2 from the germline V gene are MGHDK and SYGVNS. CDR3 length: 15 amino acids. Trimming at V came to 0 bases and at J to 8 bases, leaving 4 bases not matched to a gene. CDR3 in DNA: TGTGCCAGCAGTGAATACGGGACAGGGCTAGAAAAACTGTTTTTT. Protein product: CASSEYGTGLEKLFF.

The V call is TRBV28, the J call TRBJ1-1; perhaps TRBD1 as D (5 bases). Germline V gene lookup returns CDR1 MDHEN and CDR2 SYDVKM. CDR3 size: 14 residues. V was cut by 5 bases and J by 4 bases, with 14 bases left in between. The CDR3 DNA reads as TGTGCCAGCAGTCCCCGCCGGGGGAGCACTGAAGCTTTCTTT. It translates to CASSPRRGSTEAFF.

V usage is TRBV5-5 and J usage is TRBJ1-4; 7 bases line up with TRBD1. J lost 7 bases, V lost 3 bases, and 9 bases had no gene match. Germline V gives CDR1 SGHKS, CDR2 YYEKEE (reference sequence). The CDR3 extends over 15 amino acids. The CDR3 nucleotides are TGTGCCAGCAGCTCCGGGACAGCCAAGGGTGAAAAACTGTTTTTT. Protein: CASSSGTAKGEKLFF.

Ten or more counts support this clonotype. The chain links TRBV7-9 to TRBJ2-7; D might be TRBD1 or TRBD2, each matching 6 bases. V lost 5 bases and J lost 3, with 17 bases in between. CDR3 length: 15 amino acids. Germline V gives CDR1 SEHNR, CDR2 FQNEAQ (reference sequence). In nucleotides, the CDR3 is TGTGCCAGCAGCGCCGGGACGGGGGCTGGCTACGAGCAGTACTTC. Translation: CASSAGTGAGYEQYF. Full variable domain (missing parts from reference TRBV7-9 and TRBJ2-7): DTGVSQNPRHKITKRGQNVTFRCDPISEHNRLYWYRQTLGQGPEFLTYFQNEAQLEKSRLLSDRFSAERPKGSFSTLEIQRTEQGDSAMYLCASSAGTGAGYEQYFGPGTRLTVT.

This clonotype was detected many times. This chain uses TRBV7-9 with TRBJ2-7, with 8 nucleotides matching TRBD1. CDR3 length equals 14 residues. CDR1 and CDR2 from the germline V gene are SEHNR and FQNEAQ (reference sequence). The V gene end was trimmed by 4 bases and the J gene end by 1 base; junction bases not matched to a gene: 3. In DNA form, the CDR3 reads TGTGCCAGCAGCTCCGGGACAGGATCCTACGAGCAGTACTTC. Its translation is CASSSGTGSYEQYF.

This clonotype occurred many times. This rearrangement joins TRBV7-8 to TRBJ2-1; D is undetermined. The length of the CDR3 is 12 residues. Germline V gene data show CDR1 as SGHVS and CDR2 as FQNEAQ. Trimming shortened V by 1 base and J by 8 bases, and 6 bases separated the two germline ends. Here the CDR3 reads CASSLGTHEQFF. The CDR3 region has the DNA TGTGCCAGCAGCTTAGGCACCCATGAGCAGTTCTTC.

The chain recombines TRBV29-1 with TRBJ2-7; 8 nucleotides line up with TRBD1. Germline V gene sequence: CDR1 SQVTM, CDR2 ANQGSEA. The CDR3 totals 13 residues. Losses at the gene ends were 1 base for V and 5 bases for J; bases not matched to a gene: 4. The CDR3 sequence: CSVEVGQGNEQYF. DNA for the CDR3: TGCAGCGTTGAAGTAGGACAGGGAAACGAGCAGTACTTC.

The table lists this clonotype with many counts. J is TRBJ2-4 and V is TRBV7-2; 10 bases align to TRBD2. From germline, CDR1 is SGHTA and CDR2 FQGNSA. This CDR3 is built from 16 residues. J lost 7 bases, V lost 0 bases, and 6 bases had no gene match. CDR3 sequence: CASSLAASGRGNIQYF. As DNA, the CDR3 is TGTGCCAGCAGCTTAGCGGCTAGCGGGAGAGGGAACATTCAGTACTTC.

Ten or more counts support this clonotype. The gene calls are TRBV7-9 and TRBJ2-3, with D possibly matching TRBD1 (5 bases). The CDR3 length is 14 residues. V gave up 4 bases and J gave up 4 bases, with 12 bases separating them. CDR1 SEHNR and CDR2 FQNEAQ come from the germline V gene (reference sequence). CDR3 nucleotides: TGTGCCAGCAGCTCTAGGGGTGGGGCAGATACGCAGTATTTT. Residues: CASSSRGGADTQYF.

Ten or more counts support this clonotype. V and J are TRBV6-2 or TRBV6-3 and TRBJ2-7; TRBD1 matches at 8 bases. The CDR3 covers 16 residues. The V gene's germline CDR1 is MNHEY and CDR2 SVGEGT. Trimming at V came to 4 bases and at J to 1 base, leaving 9 bases not matched to a gene. The CDR3 spells CASSWDRQGTSYEQYF. CDR3 nucleotide sequence: TGTGCCAGCAGTTGGGATCGACAGGGGACATCCTACGAGCAGTACTTC.

This clonotype was counted at least ten times. This chain uses TRBV7-2 with TRBJ1-1; no clear D gene. CDR3 length: 12 amino acids. The V end lost 6 bases, the J end lost 1 base, and 6 bases lay between the germline ends. Germline V gene lookup returns CDR1 SGHTA and CDR2 FQGNSA. CDR3 sequence (DNA): TGTGCCAGCAGTGTCACGAACACTGAAGCTTTCTTT. Translating it yields CASSVTNTEAFF.

As concerns this clonotype: Germline is not matched at one junction end, which may reflect a read error. The chain joins TRBV7-2 to TRBJ2-1; D may be TRBD2 (5 bases). CDR3 length: 16 amino acids. The germline gives CDR1 SGHTA, CDR2 FQGNSA. This CDR3 is CASSLARVLGPDEQFF. For the CDR3, the DNA is TGTGCCAGCAGCCTAGCCCGCGTCCTAGGGCCGGATGAGCAGTTCTTC.